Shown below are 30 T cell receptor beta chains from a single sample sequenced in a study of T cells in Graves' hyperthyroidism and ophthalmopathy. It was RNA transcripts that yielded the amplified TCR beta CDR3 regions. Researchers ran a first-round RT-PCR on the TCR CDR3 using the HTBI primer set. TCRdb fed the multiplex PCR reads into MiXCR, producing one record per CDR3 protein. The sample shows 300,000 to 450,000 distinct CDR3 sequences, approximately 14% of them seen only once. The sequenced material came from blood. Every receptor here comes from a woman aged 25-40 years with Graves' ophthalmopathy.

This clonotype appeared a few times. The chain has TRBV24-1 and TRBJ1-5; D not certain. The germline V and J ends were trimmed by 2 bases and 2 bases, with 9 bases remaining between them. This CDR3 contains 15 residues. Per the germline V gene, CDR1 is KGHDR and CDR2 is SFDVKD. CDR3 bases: TGTGCCACCAGTGATTCGGGGATGGGCAATCAGCCCCAGCATTTT. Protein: CATSDSGMGNQPQHF.

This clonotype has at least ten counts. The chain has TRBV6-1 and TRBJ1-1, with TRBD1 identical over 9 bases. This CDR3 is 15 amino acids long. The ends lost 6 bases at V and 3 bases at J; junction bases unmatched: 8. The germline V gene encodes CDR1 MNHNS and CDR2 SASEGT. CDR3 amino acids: CASSNFRQGDTEAFF. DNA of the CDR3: TGTGCCAGCAGCAACTTTCGACAGGGGGACACTGAAGCTTTCTTT.

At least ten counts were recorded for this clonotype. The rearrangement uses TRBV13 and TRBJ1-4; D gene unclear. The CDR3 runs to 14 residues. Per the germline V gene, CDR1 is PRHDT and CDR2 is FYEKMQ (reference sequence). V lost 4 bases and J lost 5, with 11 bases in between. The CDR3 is CASSSTGRNEKLFF. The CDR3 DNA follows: TGTGCCAGCAGCTCCACCGGGCGGAATGAAAAACTGTTTTTT.

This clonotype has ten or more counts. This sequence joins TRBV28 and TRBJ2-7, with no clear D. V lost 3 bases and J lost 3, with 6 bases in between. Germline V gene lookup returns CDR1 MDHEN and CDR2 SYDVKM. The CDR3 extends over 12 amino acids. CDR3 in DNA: TGTGCCAGCAGTTTTCAGGACTACGAGCAGTACTTC. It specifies CASSFQDYEQYF.

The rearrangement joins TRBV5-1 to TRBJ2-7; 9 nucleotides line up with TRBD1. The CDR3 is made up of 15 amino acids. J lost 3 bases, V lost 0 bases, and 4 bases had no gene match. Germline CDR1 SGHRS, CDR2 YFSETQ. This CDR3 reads CASSLETGGYYEQYF. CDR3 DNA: TGCGCCAGCAGCTTGGAGACAGGGGGTTACTACGAGCAGTACTTC.

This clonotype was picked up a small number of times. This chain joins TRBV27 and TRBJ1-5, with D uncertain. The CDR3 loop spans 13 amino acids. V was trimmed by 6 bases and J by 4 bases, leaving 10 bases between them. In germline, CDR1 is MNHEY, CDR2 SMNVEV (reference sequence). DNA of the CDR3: TGTGCCAGCAGAGGGCCGTTTAATCAGCCCCAGCATTTT. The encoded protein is CASRGPFNQPQHF.

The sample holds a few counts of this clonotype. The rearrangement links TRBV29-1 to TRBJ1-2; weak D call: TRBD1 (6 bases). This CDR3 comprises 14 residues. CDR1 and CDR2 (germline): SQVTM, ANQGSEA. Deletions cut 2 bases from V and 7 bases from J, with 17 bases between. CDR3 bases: TGCAGCGTTGAACCCGGGCGGGGGCAGGGTGGCTACACCTTC. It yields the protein CSVEPGRGQGGYTF.

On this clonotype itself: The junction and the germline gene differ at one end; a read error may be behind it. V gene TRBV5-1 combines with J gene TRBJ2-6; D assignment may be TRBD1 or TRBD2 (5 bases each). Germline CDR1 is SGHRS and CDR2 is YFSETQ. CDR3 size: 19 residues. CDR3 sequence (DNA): TGCGCCAGCAGCTTGGATCGGGCAGGGAGAGTCTCTGGGACCAACGTCCTGACTTTC. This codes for CASSLDRAGRVSGTNVLTF.

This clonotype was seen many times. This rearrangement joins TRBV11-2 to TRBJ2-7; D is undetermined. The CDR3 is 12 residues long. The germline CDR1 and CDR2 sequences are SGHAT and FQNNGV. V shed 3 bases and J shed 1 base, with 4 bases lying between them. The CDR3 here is CASSFPSYEQYF. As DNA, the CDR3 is TGTGCCAGCAGCTTCCCGTCCTACGAGCAGTACTTC.

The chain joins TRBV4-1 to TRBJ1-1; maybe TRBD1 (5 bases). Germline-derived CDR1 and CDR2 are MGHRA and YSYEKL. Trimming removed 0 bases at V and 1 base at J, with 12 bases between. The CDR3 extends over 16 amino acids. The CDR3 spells CASSQEVQAENTEAFF. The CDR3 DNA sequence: TGCGCCAGCAGCCAAGAGGTACAGGCAGAGAACACTGAAGCTTTCTTT.

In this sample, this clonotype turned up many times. CDR3 nucleotides: TGTGCCAGCAGCCACCTAGATACGCAGTATTTT. Protein product: CASSHLDTQYF. The chain joins TRBV11-2 to TRBJ2-3, with unresolved D. The ends were cut back, 5 bases at V and 5 bases at J, with 5 bases in the middle. The CDR3 covers 11 residues. Looked up from germline, CDR1 is SGHAT and CDR2 is FQNNGV.

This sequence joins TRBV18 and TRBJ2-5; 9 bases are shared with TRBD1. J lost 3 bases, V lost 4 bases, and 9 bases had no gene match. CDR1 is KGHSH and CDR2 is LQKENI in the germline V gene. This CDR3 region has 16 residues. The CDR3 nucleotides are TGTGCCAGCTCACGTGGACAGGGGACGGGAGAAGAGACCCAGTACTTC. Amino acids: CASSRGQGTGEETQYF. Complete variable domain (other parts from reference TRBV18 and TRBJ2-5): NAGVMQNPRHLVRRRGQEARLRCSPMKGHSHVYWYRQLPEEGLKFMVYLQKENIIDESGMPKERFSAEFPKEGPSILRIQQVVRGDSAAYFCASSRGQGTGEETQYFGPGTRLLVL.

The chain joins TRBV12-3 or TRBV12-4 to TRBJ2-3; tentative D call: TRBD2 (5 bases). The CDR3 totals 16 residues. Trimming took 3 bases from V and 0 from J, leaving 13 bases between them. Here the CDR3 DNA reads TGTGCCAGCAGTTTTTCTAGCCCCCTCAGCACAGATACGCAGTATTTT. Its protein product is CASSFSSPLSTDTQYF.

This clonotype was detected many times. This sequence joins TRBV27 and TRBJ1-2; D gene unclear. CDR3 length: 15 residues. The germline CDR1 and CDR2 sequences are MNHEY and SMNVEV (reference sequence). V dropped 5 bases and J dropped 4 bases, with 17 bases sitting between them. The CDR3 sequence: CASSSFQTASYGYTF. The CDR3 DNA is TGTGCCAGCAGTAGCTTTCAGACTGCCTCCTATGGCTACACCTTC.

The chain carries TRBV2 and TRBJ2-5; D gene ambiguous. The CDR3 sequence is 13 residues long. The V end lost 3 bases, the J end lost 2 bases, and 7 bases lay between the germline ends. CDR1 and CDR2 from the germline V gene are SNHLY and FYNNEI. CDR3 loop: CASSETDQETQYF. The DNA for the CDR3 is TGTGCCAGCAGTGAGACGGATCAAGAGACCCAGTACTTC.

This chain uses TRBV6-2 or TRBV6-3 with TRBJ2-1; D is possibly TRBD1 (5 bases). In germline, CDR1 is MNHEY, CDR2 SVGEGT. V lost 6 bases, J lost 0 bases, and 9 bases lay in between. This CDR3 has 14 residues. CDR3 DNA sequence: TGTGCCAGCAGGAGACAGAGCTCCTACAATGAGCAGTTCTTC. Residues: CASRRQSSYNEQFF.

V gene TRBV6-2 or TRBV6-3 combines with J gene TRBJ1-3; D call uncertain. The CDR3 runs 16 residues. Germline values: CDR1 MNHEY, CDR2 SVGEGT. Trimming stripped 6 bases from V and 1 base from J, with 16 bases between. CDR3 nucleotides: TGTGCCAGCAGCAGGACCGTTCCGCGATCTGGAAACACCATATATTTT. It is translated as CASSRTVPRSGNTIYF.

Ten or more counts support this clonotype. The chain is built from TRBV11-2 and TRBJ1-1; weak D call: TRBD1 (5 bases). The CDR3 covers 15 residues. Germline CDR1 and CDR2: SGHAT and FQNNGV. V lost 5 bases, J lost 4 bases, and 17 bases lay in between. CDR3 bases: TGTGCCAGCAGCCCCCGCCTCATGGGGGGCACTGAAGCTTTCTTT. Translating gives CASSPRLMGGTEAFF. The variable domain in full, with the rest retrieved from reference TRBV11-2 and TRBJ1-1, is EAGVAQSPRYKIIEKRQSVAFWCNPISGHATLYWYQQILGQGPKLLIQFQNNGVVDDSQLPKDRFSAERLKGVDSTLKIQPAKLEDSAVYLCASSPRLMGGTEAFFGQGTRLTVV.

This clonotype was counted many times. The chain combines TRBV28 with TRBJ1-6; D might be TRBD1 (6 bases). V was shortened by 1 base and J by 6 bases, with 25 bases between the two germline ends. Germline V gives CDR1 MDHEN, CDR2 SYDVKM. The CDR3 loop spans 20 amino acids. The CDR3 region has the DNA TGTGCCAGCAGTTTATCGGGAAAAGGGGGGGTCGGGGATCCTAATTCACCCCTCCACTTT. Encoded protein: CASSLSGKGGVGDPNSPLHF.

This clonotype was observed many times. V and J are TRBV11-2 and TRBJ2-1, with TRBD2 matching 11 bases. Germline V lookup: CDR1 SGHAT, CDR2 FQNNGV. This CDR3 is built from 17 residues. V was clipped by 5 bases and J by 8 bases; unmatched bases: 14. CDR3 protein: CASSKNSGGAGAYEQFF. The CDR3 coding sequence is TGTGCCAGCAGCAAAAATAGCGGGGGGGCCGGGGCGTATGAGCAGTTCTTC.

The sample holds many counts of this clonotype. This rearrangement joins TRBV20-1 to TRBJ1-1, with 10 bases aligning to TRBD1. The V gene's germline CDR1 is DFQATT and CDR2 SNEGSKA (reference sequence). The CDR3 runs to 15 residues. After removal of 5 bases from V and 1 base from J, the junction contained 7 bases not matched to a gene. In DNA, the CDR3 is TGCAGTGCTCCACGACAGGGGGCCTGGAACACTGAAGCTTTCTTT. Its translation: CSAPRQGAWNTEAFF.

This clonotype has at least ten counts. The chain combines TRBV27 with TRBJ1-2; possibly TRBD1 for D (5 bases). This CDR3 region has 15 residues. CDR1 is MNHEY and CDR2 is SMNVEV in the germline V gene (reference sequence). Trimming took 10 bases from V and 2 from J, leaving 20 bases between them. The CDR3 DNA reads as TGTGCCACTAAATGGCAGGGCATGACCAACTATGGCTACACCTTC. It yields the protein CATKWQGMTNYGYTF.

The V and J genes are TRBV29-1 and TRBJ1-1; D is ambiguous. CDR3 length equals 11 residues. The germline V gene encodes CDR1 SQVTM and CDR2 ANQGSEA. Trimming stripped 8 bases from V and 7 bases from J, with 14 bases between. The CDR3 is CSPAWTDEAFF. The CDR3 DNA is TGCAGCCCGGCTTGGACGGATGAAGCTTTCTTT.

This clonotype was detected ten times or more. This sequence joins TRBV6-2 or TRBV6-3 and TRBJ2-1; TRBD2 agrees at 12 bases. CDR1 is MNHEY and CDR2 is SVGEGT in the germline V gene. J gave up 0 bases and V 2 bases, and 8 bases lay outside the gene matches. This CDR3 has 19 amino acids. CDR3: CASSYERLAGGSSYNEQFF. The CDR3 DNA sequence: TGTGCCAGCAGTTACGAGCGTCTAGCGGGGGGGAGCTCCTACAATGAGCAGTTCTTC.

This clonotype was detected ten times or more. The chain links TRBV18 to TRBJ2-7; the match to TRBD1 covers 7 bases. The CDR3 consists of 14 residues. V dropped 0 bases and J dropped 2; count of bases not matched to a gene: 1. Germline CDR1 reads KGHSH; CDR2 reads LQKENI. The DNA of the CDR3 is TGTGCCAGCTCACCACCGGGACAGCCCTACGAGCAGTACTTC. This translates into CASSPPGQPYEQYF.

CDR3 sequence (DNA): TGTGCCAGTAGTATCGGACAGGGTGGGACCTACGAGCAGTACTTC. Amino acid sequence: CASSIGQGGTYEQYF. The chain joins TRBV19 to TRBJ2-7; 8 bases match TRBD1. The germline V gene encodes CDR1 LNHDA and CDR2 SQIVND (reference sequence). This CDR3 is 15 amino acids long. The V gene end was trimmed by 3 bases and the J gene end by 2 bases; junction bases not matched to a gene: 6.

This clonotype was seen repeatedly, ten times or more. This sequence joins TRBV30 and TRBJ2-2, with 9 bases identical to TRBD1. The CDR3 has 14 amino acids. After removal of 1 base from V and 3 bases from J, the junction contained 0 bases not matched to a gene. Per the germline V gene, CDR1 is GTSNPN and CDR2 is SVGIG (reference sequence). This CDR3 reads CAWSGDRDTGELFF. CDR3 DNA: TGTGCCTGGAGTGGGGACAGGGACACCGGGGAGCTGTTTTTT. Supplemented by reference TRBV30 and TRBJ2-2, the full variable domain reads SQTIHQWPATLVQPVGSPLSLECTVEGTSNPNLYWYRQAAGRGLQLLFYSVGIGQISSEVPQNLSASRPQDRQFILSSKKLLLSDSGFYLCAWSGDRDTGELFFGEGSRLTVL.

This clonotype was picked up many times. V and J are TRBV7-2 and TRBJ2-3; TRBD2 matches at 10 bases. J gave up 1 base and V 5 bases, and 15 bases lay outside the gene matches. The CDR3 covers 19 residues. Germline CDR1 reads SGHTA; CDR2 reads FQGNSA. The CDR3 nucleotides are TGTGCCAGCAGCCTCTTAGCGGGGGGCGTAACTAGGGGCACAGATACGCAGTATTTT. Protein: CASSLLAGGVTRGTDTQYF. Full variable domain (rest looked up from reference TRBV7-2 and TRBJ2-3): GAGVSQSPSNKVTEKGKDVELRCDPISGHTALYWYRQSLGQGLEFLIYFQGNSAPDKSGLPSDRFSAERTGGSVSTLTIQRTQQEDSAVYLCASSLLAGGVTRGTDTQYFGPGTRLTVL.

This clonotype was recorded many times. The CDR3 DNA sequence: TGTGCCAGCAGCCCCTTCAGTCTCGATACAGATACGCAGTATTTT. Amino acids: CASSPFSLDTDTQYF. V and J are TRBV7-3 and TRBJ2-3; D unclear. V was shortened by 5 bases and J by 3 bases, with 15 bases between the two germline ends. This CDR3 region has 15 residues. CDR1 and CDR2 (germline): SGHTA, FQGTGA. The whole variable domain, filled in from reference TRBV7-3 and TRBJ2-3, reads GAGVSQTPSNKVTEKGKYVELRCDPISGHTALYWYRQSLGQGPEFLIYFQGTGAADDSGLPNDRFFAVRPEGSVSTLKIQRTERGDSAVYLCASSPFSLDTDTQYFGPGTRLTVL.

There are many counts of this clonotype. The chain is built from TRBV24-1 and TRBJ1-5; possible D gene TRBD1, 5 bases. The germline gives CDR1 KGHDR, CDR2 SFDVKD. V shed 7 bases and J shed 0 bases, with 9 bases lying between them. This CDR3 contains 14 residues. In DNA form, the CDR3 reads TGTGCCACCAGGAGACAGAATAGCAATCAGCCCCAGCATTTT. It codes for CATRRQNSNQPQHF.